Listed here are 7 T cell receptor beta chains from one sample, sequenced in a study of blood T cell repertoires in COVID-19. Profiling relied on immunoSEQ multiplex PCR, and the TCRdb table lists in-frame clones only, not all of them. The sample has 200,000 to 300,000 clones; approximately 84% are singletons. The sequenced sample consisted of peripheral blood. The receptors originated from a woman older than 75 with acute or convalescent COVID-19.

In its sample, this clone was seen once. The V gene is TRBV11-2, the J gene TRBJ1-1; D possibly corresponds to TRBD1 (5 bases). Trimming left V 5 bases short and J 4 bases short, with 11 bases between. Looked up from germline, CDR1 is SGHAT and CDR2 is FQNNGV. The CDR3 runs 13 residues. The CDR3 region is CASSHDSITEAFF. The CDR3 DNA reads as TGTGCCAGCAGCCACGACAGTATCACTGAAGCTTTCTTT.

The rearrangement joins TRBV9 to TRBJ2-1; TRBD2 is a possible D gene (6 bases). Germline lookup yields CDR1 SGDLS and CDR2 YYNGEE. The CDR3 covers 15 residues. Trimming took 0 bases from V and 4 from J, leaving 11 bases between them. CDR3 sequence (DNA): TGTGCCAGCAGCGTAGGTGATAGCGGTTACAATGAGCAGTTCTTC. Residues: CASSVGDSGYNEQFF.

The V gene is TRBV11-2, the J gene TRBJ1-4, with D perhaps matching TRBD1 (5 bases). Germline loops: CDR1 SGHAT, CDR2 FQNNGV. There are 14 residues in the CDR3. Trimming removed 6 bases at V and 0 bases at J, with 8 bases between. The CDR3 nucleotides are TGTGCCAGCAGGACAGTTGCAACTAATGAAAAACTGTTTTTT. As protein: CASRTVATNEKLFF.

This chain uses TRBV7-3 with TRBJ2-2; D might be TRBD1 (7 bases). In germline, CDR1 is SGHTA, CDR2 FQGTGA. The CDR3 loop spans 16 amino acids. Between the trimmed V and J ends, which lost 5 bases and 0 bases, there was a span of 13 bases. This CDR3 is CASSPRGTANTGELFF. The CDR3 DNA follows: TGTGCCAGCAGCCCCCGCGGGACAGCGAACACCGGGGAGCTGTTTTTT. The full variable domain, completed using reference TRBV7-3 and TRBJ2-2, is GAGVSQTPSNKVTEKGKYVELRCDPISGHTALYWYRQSLGQGPEFLIYFQGTGAADDSGLPNDRFFAVRPEGSVSTLKIQRTERGDSAVYLCASSPRGTANTGELFFGEGSRLTVL.

This chain links TRBV6-2 or TRBV6-3 with TRBJ1-6; tentatively, D is TRBD1 (6 bases). The germline CDR1 and CDR2 sequences are MNHEY and SVGEGT. Deletions cut 4 bases from V and 10 bases from J, with 17 bases between. This CDR3 has 15 amino acids. In DNA form, the CDR3 reads TGTGCCAGCAGTTCACGGGGAGAAGACAGGTCACCCCTCCACTTT. Amino acid sequence: CASSSRGEDRSPLHF.

This chain connects TRBV19 to TRBJ2-3, with 8 bases identical to TRBD2. The CDR3 is 14 amino acids. V was pared by 7 bases and J by 0 bases, with 3 bases of the junction left unmatched. From germline, CDR1 is LNHDA and CDR2 SQIVND (reference sequence). The CDR3 sequence is CASKAGGSTDTQYF. The CDR3 DNA follows: TGTGCCAGTAAGGCGGGGGGAAGCACAGATACGCAGTATTTT. Complete variable domain (other parts from reference TRBV19 and TRBJ2-3): DGGITQSPKYLFRKEGQNVTLSCEQNLNHDAMYWYRQDPGQGLRLIYYSQIVNDFQKGDIAEGYSVSREKKESFPLTVTSAQKNPTAFYLCASKAGGSTDTQYFGPGTRLTVL.

This clone was seen only a few times. The rearrangement joins TRBV30 to TRBJ1-5; 8 bases are a match to TRBD1. The J segment lost 7 bases and the V segment lost 2 bases, leaving 7 bases of the junction unmatched. CDR3 length: 14 residues. Germline V gives CDR1 GTSNPN, CDR2 SVGIG (reference sequence). The DNA for the CDR3 is TGTGCCTGGAGTCCCGACAGGGGAAGCCAGCCCCAGCATTTT. Residues: CAWSPDRGSQPQHF.